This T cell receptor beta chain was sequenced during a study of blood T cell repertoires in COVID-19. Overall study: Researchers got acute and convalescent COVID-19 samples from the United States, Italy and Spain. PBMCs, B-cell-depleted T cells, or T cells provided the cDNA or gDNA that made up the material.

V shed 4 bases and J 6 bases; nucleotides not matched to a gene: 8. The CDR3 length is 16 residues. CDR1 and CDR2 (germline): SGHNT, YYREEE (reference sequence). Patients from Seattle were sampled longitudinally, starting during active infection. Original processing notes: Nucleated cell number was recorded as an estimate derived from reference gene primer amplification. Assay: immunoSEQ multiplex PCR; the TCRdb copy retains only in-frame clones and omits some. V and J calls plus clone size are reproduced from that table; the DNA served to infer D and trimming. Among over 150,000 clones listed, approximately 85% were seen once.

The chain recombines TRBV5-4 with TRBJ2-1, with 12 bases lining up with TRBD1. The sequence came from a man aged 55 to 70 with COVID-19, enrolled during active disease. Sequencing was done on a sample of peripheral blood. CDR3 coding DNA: TGTGCCAGCAGCGTATTTGGGGACAGGGGGCTCAATGAGCAGTTCTTC. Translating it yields CASSVFGDRGLNEQFF.